This T cell receptor (beta chain) came from a study of blood T cell repertoires in COVID-19 (dated by TCRdb to 2018 to 2021). Regarding the complete study: Samples covering the acute and convalescent phases of COVID-19 were provided by collaborators in the United States, Italy and Spain. Subjects who had been exposed to COVID-19, were actively infected with it, or had recovered from it provided the deeply sampled blood TCRbeta repertoires that made up the dataset. The prospective study material was composed of cDNA or gDNA derived from T cells, B-cell-depleted T cells, or PBMCs. Where available, HLA class I and class II types were obtained from metadata supplied by the sample provider rather than from assay-based typing. Nearly every sample came with metadata listing a de-identified subject ID, COVID-19 status, age in years and sex. The repertoires were made available in a free public database intended to serve as a resource for research on the immune response to SARS-CoV-2. The samples were drawn from two sources: the first 160 participants of the ongoing ImmuneRACE study, and 950 to 1,500 subjects contributed by 6 global collaborators.

The immunoSEQ Assay, a bias-controlled multiplex PCR, was used to amplify TCRbeta CDR3 regions from genomic DNA. The paper's processing steps were these. Within the assay, amplification of reference gene primers was used to estimate how many nucleated cells each sample contained. To quantify the absolute abundance of each unique TCRbeta CDR3 rearrangement, sequence reads were collapsed and filtered. Productive Simpson clonality was computed per sample as the square root of Simpson's diversity index over productive rearrangements. Imported from immuneACCESS, the table was reduced by TCRdb to in-frame sequences with V and J called. These copies leave out some clones; in studies compared against another copy, an unresolved V gene accounts for under half, and the cause of the remainder is not known. V and J calls and clone size come straight from that table; D and trimming were deduced from the DNA. The sample includes roughly 140,000 clones, with more than 75% observed a single time. The biggest ten clones account for under 7% of the sample.

About this clone: No antigen is known for it. There are no base qualities to consult, and no much larger clone falls within one base.

Here is what the overall study found, with its caveats: Clinical and demographic metadata were provided uncurated, with the amount varying by source and participant.

The CDR3, from cysteine to phenylalanine, totals 13 residues. Only the CDR3 portion is preserved as DNA: 39 bases, with reading frame beginning at the first base. CDR1 and CDR2 are drawn from the germline V gene: MRHNA, SNTAGT. V and J lose 0 bases and 8 bases, and a span of 10 bases separates them. Each collaborating institution followed its own protocols to collect whole blood in K2EDTA tubes. For TCRbeta analysis, collaborators shipped samples in one of three forms: frozen whole blood, isolated PBMCs, or DNA extracted from either of those sample types. Sequencing was done on a sample of peripheral blood. The sequence came from a human donor in a cohort sampled during active COVID-19. This sequence uses TRBV6-4 and TRBJ1-2, with TRBD1 as a weak D call on 5 bases. The CDR3 is CASSDSWGAGYTF. The DNA reads TGTGCCAGCAGTGACTCATGGGGCGCGGGCTACACCTTC.